This is a list of T cell receptor beta chains from one sample in a study of T cell responses to AZD1222 COVID-19 vaccine. Sequenced by immunoSEQ multiplex PCR; TCRdb stores in-frame clones only, minus some. The sample yields roughly 58,000 clones, roughly 89% seen once. The input for sequencing was peripheral blood, taken 28 days after the second AZD1222 dose. These receptors originate from an adult who received the AZD1222 COVID-19 vaccine. Each CDR3 is given with its conserved first and last residue. Fields, in order: D gene, J gene, V gene, clone size, CDR3 DNA, CDR3 protein. The D gene is left open where the match is weak. Only some rows state a clone size, as once, few, many or a class for expanded clones.

>TRBD1|TRBJ2-3|TRBV28|NA
TGTGCCAGCAGTTTAACACAGGGGCAGATAGATACGCAGTATTTT
CASSLTQGQIDTQYF
>TRBD1|TRBJ1-3|TRBV5-4|NA
TGTGCCAGCAGCTTGGGCGGACAGGCCTCTGGAAACACCATATATTTT
CASSLGGQASGNTIYF
>NA|TRBJ2-1|TRBV6-6|NA
TGTGCCAGCAGTTATAGAGCCAATGAGCAGTTCTTC
CASSYRANEQFF
>NA|TRBJ1-5|TRBV3-1/TRBV3-2|NA
TGTGCCAGCAGCCGCTGGGGCATTTGGGCCAACAATCAGCCCCAGCATTTT
CASSRWGIWANNQPQHF
>TRBD1|TRBJ2-7|TRBV19|NA
TGTGCCAGTAGTTACCCTGGGACAGGGGGAAACGAGCAGTACTTC
CASSYPGTGGNEQYF
>TRBD1|TRBJ2-2|TRBV28|NA
TGTGCCAGCAGAAGACAGGGCGCGAACACCGGGGAGCTGTTTTTT
CASRRQGANTGELFF
>NA|TRBJ2-5|TRBV5-1|NA
TGCGCCAGCAGCATGACTCAGGAAAAAGAGACCCAGTACTTC
CASSMTQEKETQYF
>NA|TRBJ2-2|TRBV6-1|NA
TGTGCCAGCAGGGAACGTTTGGTGGCAGGGCCCACCGGGGAGCTGTTTTTT
CASRERLVAGPTGELFF
>TRBD1|TRBJ1-2|TRBV27|NA
TGTGCCAGCAGTCCCCGACAGGGATCAGGCTACACCTTC
CASSPRQGSGYTF
>NA|TRBJ2-7|TRBV5-1|NA
TGCGCCAGCAGCTTGGCCCCGGGTTCATCCTACGAGCAGTACTTC
CASSLAPGSSYEQYF
>NA|TRBJ2-5|TRBV9|NA
TGTGCCAGCAGCGTCTCCGGCGGGGGCCTCCAAGAGACCCAGTACTTC
CASSVSGGGLQETQYF
>NA|TRBJ1-5|TRBV7-2|NA
TGTGCCAGCAGCTTAGAACAGGGCTTCAATCAGCCCCAGCATTTT
CASSLEQGFNQPQHF
>NA|TRBJ1-4|TRBV10-1|NA
TGCGCCAGCAGTGAAGGGCGGGATGAAAAACTGTTTTTT
CASSEGRDEKLFF
>NA|TRBJ2-7|TRBV5-5|NA
TGTGCCAGCAAGATCTCCCTCGTCTACGAGCAGTACTTC
CASKISLVYEQYF
>NA|TRBJ1-2|TRBV30|NA
TGTGCTCGGAAGGGGGGCGACGTCGGTGGCTACACCTTC
CARKGGDVGGYTF
>NA|TRBJ1-1|TRBV7-9|NA
TGTGCCAGCAGCTTAGGACCGAACTGGAACACTGAAGCTTTCTTT
CASSLGPNWNTEAFF
>NA|TRBJ1-6|TRBV27|NA
TGTGCCAGCAGTTTTCGGGAAGGGTCACCCCTCCACTTT
CASSFREGSPLHF
>TRBD1|TRBJ1-4|TRBV18|NA
TGTGCCAGCTCACCACCGGGACAGGGAGCAACTAATGAAAAACTGTTTTTT
CASSPPGQGATNEKLFF
>NA|TRBJ1-5|TRBV15|NA
TGTGCCACCAGCAGAGATAAGGGGGTGGGTCAGCCCCAGCATTTT
CATSRDKGVGQPQHF
>TRBD2|TRBJ2-5|TRBV7-9|NA
TGTGCCAGCAGCCTGGGACTAGCGGGGGTATTTGAGACCCAGTACTTC
CASSLGLAGVFETQYF
>NA|TRBJ1-4|TRBV3-1/TRBV3-2|NA
TGTGCCAGCAGCCAAGATCTGGGGATAGCTAATGAAAAACTGTTTTTT
CASSQDLGIANEKLFF
>TRBD2|TRBJ2-1|TRBV6-2/TRBV6-3|NA
TGTGCCAGCAGTCTCACTAGCGGGGTCTACAATGAGCAGTTCTTC
CASSLTSGVYNEQFF
>TRBD2|TRBJ2-7|TRBV3-1/TRBV3-2|few
TGTGCCAGCAGCCAAGATCCGCCAGGACTAGCGGGAGGGACATACGAGCAGTACTTC
CASSQDPPGLAGGTYEQYF
>TRBD2|TRBJ2-1|TRBV19|NA
TGTGCCAGTAGTATTGTGGGGGGGATGGGCTACAATGAGCAGTTCTTC
CASSIVGGMGYNEQFF
>TRBD2|TRBJ2-3|TRBV5-4|NA
TGTGCCAGCAGCCGAACTAGCGGGGGGTCTGATACGCAGTATTTT
CASSRTSGGSDTQYF
>TRBD1|TRBJ1-6|TRBV19|NA
TGTGCCAGTAGTTCCGGACAGGGGCCACTACCCCTCCACTTT
CASSSGQGPLPLHF